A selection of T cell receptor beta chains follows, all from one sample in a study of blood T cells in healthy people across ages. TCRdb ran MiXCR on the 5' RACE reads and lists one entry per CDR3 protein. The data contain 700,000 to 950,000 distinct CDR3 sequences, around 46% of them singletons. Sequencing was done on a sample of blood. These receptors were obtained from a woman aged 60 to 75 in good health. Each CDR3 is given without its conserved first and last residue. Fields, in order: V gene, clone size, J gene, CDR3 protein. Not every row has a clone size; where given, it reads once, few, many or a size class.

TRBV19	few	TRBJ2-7	ASSSTGLAAYEQY
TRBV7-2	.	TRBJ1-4	ASSPGLSNEKLF
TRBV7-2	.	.	ANSLTLLSTQY
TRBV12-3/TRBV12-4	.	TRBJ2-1	ASSLGSSHNEQF
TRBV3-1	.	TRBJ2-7	ASTLRTGKDEQY
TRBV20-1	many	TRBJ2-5	SASRLSGAVETQY
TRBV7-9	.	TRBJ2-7	ASSSSSDRTSYEQY
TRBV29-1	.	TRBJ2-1	SGGVARVGSYNEQF
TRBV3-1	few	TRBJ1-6	ASSLGNGDSPLH
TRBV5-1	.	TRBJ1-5	ASSPDRADQPQH
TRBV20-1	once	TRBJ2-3	SARAASGRNTDTQY
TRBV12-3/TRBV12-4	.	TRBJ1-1	ASTQVGRRGAF
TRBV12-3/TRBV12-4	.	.	ASSFSASGVYEQY
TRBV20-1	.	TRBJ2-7	SASRGSHYEQY
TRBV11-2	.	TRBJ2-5	ASSVSIQETQY
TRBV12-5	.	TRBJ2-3	ASGFSGGLTDTQY
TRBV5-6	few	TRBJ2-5	ASSVRDKETQY
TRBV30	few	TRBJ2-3	AWSDGQGSADTQY
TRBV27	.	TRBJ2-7	ASRQGLQIHEQY
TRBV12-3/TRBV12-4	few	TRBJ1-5	ASSLGSRRQPQH
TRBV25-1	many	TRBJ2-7	ASSEYGRMGEQY
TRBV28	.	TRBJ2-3	ASSLWTEAQY
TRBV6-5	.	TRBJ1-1	ASSYQGASTEAF
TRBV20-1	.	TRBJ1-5	SASSGGRDRPQH
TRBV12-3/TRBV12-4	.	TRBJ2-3	ASTFPPSTDTQY
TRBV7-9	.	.	ASSALGGTQY
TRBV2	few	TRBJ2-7	ASSGLAGVPGEQY
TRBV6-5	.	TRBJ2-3	ASSYSASGTDTQY
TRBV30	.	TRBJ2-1	AWSVREQF
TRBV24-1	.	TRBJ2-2	ATSAPGGYTGGLF
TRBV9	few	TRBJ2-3	ASSVGSSGITDTQY